The rows below give T cell receptor beta chains drawn from one sample of a study of T cells after yellow fever vaccination. TCRdb fed the 5' RACE reads into MiXCR, producing one record per CDR3 protein. This table holds approximately 550,000 distinct CDR3 sequences, about 19% found once. This specimen was PBMCs, taken 15 days after the yellow fever booster vaccination. These receptors were obtained from a man younger than 45 who received the YFV17D yellow fever vaccine. The conserved cysteine and the conserved F or W are not part of the CDR3 here. The order of the fields is D gene, V gene, CDR3 protein. A D gene is named only where the DNA matches it firmly.

>TRBD2|TRBV7-9
ALRPAGEGGELF
>NA|TRBV4-3
ASSPALGSSYEQY
>TRBD2|TRBV20-1
SASIAGGSNEQF
>NA|TRBV7-2
ASSFVRGVGNIQY
>NA|TRBV4-3
ASSQDAAGRETQY
>TRBD2|TRBV20-1
SLTPRASGSIRETQY
>TRBD2|TRBV6-2/TRBV6-3
ATRDSAGGFYEQY
>NA|TRBV25-1
ASSDVRKIPPGEQY
>NA|TRBV29-1
SVEDRGEQY
>TRBD2|TRBV5-1
ASSLDGRALETQY
>TRBD1|TRBV15
ATSRGRDRGYEQY
>TRBD1|TRBV23-1
ASSQSISHRGLRESSYEQY
>NA|TRBV15
ATSRGGNLNTGELF
>NA|TRBV5-1
ASSLGGRLSSYNEQF
>TRBD2|TRBV5-1
ASSYGLAGAEDTQY
>TRBD2|TRBV14
ASSSELAGGQILYNEQF
>TRBD1|TRBV9
ASSHGQEPPLEQY
>NA|TRBV6-4
ATSSRTAISSYNEQF
>TRBD2|TRBV3-1
ASRFGTSGGEQF
>NA|TRBV18
ASSFQTGRVEQY
>TRBD2|TRBV6-5
ASSYGSRAGGYEQY
>TRBD1|TRBV7-2
ASSSKKGGNEQY
>TRBD2|TRBV29-1
SVVGLGQETQY
>TRBD2|TRBV5-1
ASSFVGRAEDEQF
>NA|TRBV7-8
ASSPFLGLTYEQY
>NA|TRBV6-2/TRBV6-3
ASSYPWGTPRDTGELF
>TRBD2|TRBV7-3
ASSLSGGTSGDYEQY